The 20 T cell receptor beta chains listed next were all sequenced from one sample in a study of blood T cell repertoires in COVID-19. Sequencing used immunoSEQ multiplex PCR; TCRdb keeps in-frame clones, though not all of them. The sample contains over 150,000 clones, approximately 79% of which appear only once. Material: PBMCs or T cells enriched from blood (not recorded which). These TCRs come from a man in his fifties who had recovered from COVID-19.

The chain employs TRBV12-5 and TRBJ1-2, with D possibly TRBD1 on 5 matching bases. The CDR3 loop spans 12 amino acids. CDR1 and CDR2 (germline): LGHNT, FRNRAP. The V end lost 7 bases, the J end lost 8 bases, and 14 bases lay between the germline ends. The CDR3 DNA reads TGTGCTAGTGATTTTTCGGGGGAAGGCTACACCTTC. This gives the protein CASDFSGEGYTF.

The rearrangement links TRBV6-6 to TRBJ1-2, with a weak D call TRBD1 (6 bases). Trimming shortened V by 1 base and J by 0 bases, and 12 bases separated the two germline ends. Germline V lookup: CDR1 MNHNY, CDR2 SVGAGI (reference sequence). There are 16 residues in the CDR3. The CDR3, as DNA: TGTGCCAGCAGTTACTTCAGACAGGAATCTAACTATGGCTACACCTTC. Residues: CASSYFRQESNYGYTF.

The chain employs TRBV14 and TRBJ1-4; TRBD1 matches 8 bases. After removal of 1 base from V and 4 bases from J, the junction contained 5 bases not matched to a gene. This CDR3 is 16 amino acids long. Germline CDR1 is SGHDN and CDR2 is FVKESK. The CDR3 nucleotides are TGTGCCAGCAGCCAAGCCCCGGGACAGGATAATGAAAAACTGTTTTTT. This translates into CASSQAPGQDNEKLFF.

The chain links TRBV5-1 to TRBJ1-6; 8 bases are shared with TRBD1. The CDR3 contains 15 residues. Losses at the gene ends were 4 bases for V and 5 bases for J; bases not matched to a gene: 5. Germline assignment: CDR1 SGHRS and CDR2 YFSETQ. In DNA, the CDR3 is TGCGCCAGCAGCCCAGGGACAGGAGATAATTCACCCCTCCACTTT. This gives the protein CASSPGTGDNSPLHF.

This clone was found once. The V call is TRBV9, the J call TRBJ1-3, with 7 bases matching TRBD1. The CDR3 runs 15 residues. Germline V gives CDR1 SGDLS, CDR2 YYNGEE. J lost 4 bases, V lost 4 bases, and 8 bases had no gene match. The CDR3 region is CASSSEGAPGNTIYF. Here the CDR3 DNA reads TGTGCCAGCAGCTCCGAGGGGGCGCCCGGAAACACCATATATTTT.

This clone was found once. This chain uses TRBV27 with TRBJ2-7; 7 bases match TRBD2. Germline CDR1 is MNHEY and CDR2 is SMNVEV (reference sequence). There are 14 residues in the CDR3. The V segment lost 0 bases and the J segment 3 bases; nucleotides outside the gene matches: 2. This CDR3 is CASSLSGGVYEQYF. The CDR3 DNA reads as TGTGCCAGCAGTTTATCTGGGGGGGTCTACGAGCAGTACTTC.

The genes are TRBV30 and TRBJ2-2; D is uncertain. Trimming cost V 2 bases and J 6 bases, with 7 bases left between them. CDR1 is GTSNPN and CDR2 is SVGIG in the germline V gene (reference sequence). This CDR3 is 12 amino acids long. The CDR3 region has the DNA TGTGCCTGGAGTCTGTTGTCCGGGGAGCTGTTTTTT. Amino acids: CAWSLLSGELFF. The full variable domain, completed using reference TRBV30 and TRBJ2-2, is SQTIHQWPATLVQPVGSPLSLECTVEGTSNPNLYWYRQAAGRGLQLLFYSVGIGQISSEVPQNLSASRPQDRQFILSSKKLLLSDSGFYLCAWSLLSGELFFGEGSRLTVL.

The chain combines TRBV13 with TRBJ1-5; 11 positions match TRBD1. The germline CDR1 and CDR2 sequences are PRHDT and FYEKMQ (reference sequence). The CDR3 covers 15 residues. V gave up 5 bases and J gave up 10 bases; unmatched junction bases: 10. Written as DNA, the CDR3 is TGTGCCAGCAGCCTGGGGACAGGGGGGGGCCGACCCCAGCATTTT. This encodes CASSLGTGGGRPQHF.

The chain links TRBV12-3 or TRBV12-4 to TRBJ2-1; possibly TRBD2 for D (5 bases). Trimming stripped 6 bases from V and 8 bases from J, with 11 bases between. The CDR3 sequence is 12 residues long. In nucleotides, the CDR3 is TGTGCCAGCAGCCTCGGAGGCCATGAGCAGTTCTTC. Its protein product is CASSLGGHEQFF.

The rearrangement joins TRBV19 to TRBJ1-1, with a possible D match to TRBD1 (6 bases). Trimming pared 4 bases from V and 1 base from J, leaving 16 bases between. The CDR3 sequence is 16 residues long. Germline V CDR1 and CDR2: LNHDA, SQIVND (reference sequence). DNA of the CDR3: TGTGCCAGTAGTAAGGTAACAGGGTTTCCGAACACTGAAGCTTTCTTT. Protein sequence: CASSKVTGFPNTEAFF. The variable domain in full, completed from reference TRBV19 and TRBJ1-1, reads DGGITQSPKYLFRKEGQNVTLSCEQNLNHDAMYWYRQDPGQGLRLIYYSQIVNDFQKGDIAEGYSVSREKKESFPLTVTSAQKNPTAFYLCASSKVTGFPNTEAFFGQGTRLTVV.

The J gene is TRBJ2-3, the V gene TRBV30, with 10 bases aligning to TRBD2. The V gene's germline CDR1 is GTSNPN and CDR2 SVGIG (reference sequence). There are 14 residues in the CDR3. Trimming cost V 1 base and J 4 bases; bases outside gene matches: 2. In nucleotides, the CDR3 is TGTGCCTGGAGTGAAGCGGGGGGGCCAGATACGCAGTATTTT. Protein product: CAWSEAGGPDTQYF.

The genes are TRBV7-2 and TRBJ2-1; TRBD1 is a possible D gene (6 bases). The CDR3 covers 13 residues. CDR1 and CDR2 from the germline V gene are SGHTA and FQGNSA. The germline V and J ends were trimmed by 4 bases and 3 bases, with 7 bases remaining between them. Written as DNA, the CDR3 is TGTGCCAGCAGCTCGGACAGCTACAATGAGCAGTTCTTC. Translation: CASSSDSYNEQFF.

This clone appeared once. This chain joins TRBV5-6 and TRBJ2-7; the match to TRBD1 covers 9 bases. The germline gives CDR1 SGHDT, CDR2 YYEEEE. This CDR3 is 15 amino acids long. V lost 3 bases, J lost 5 bases, and 9 bases stayed unmatched. The DNA for the CDR3 is TGTGCCAGCAGCTCCCCCGGGACAGGGCGACACGAGCAGTACTTC. It encodes CASSSPGTGRHEQYF.

The genes are TRBV7-9 and TRBJ1-2, with D possibly matching TRBD1 (6 bases). Germline CDR1 SEHNR, CDR2 FQNEAQ (reference sequence). The ends were cut back, 2 bases at V and 3 bases at J, with 10 bases in the middle. CDR3 length: 14 residues. CDR3 protein: CASSLNKGDYGYTF. The CDR3 bases are TGTGCCAGCAGCTTAAACAAGGGGGACTATGGCTACACCTTC.

The J gene is TRBJ2-6, the V gene TRBV19, with 15 bases that match TRBD2. The germline V gene encodes CDR1 LNHDA and CDR2 SQIVND (reference sequence). CDR3 size: 18 residues. V dropped 6 bases and J dropped 2; count of bases not matched to a gene: 5. The CDR3 nucleotides read TGTGCCAGTAGCAAGGGACTAGCGGGGGGCGCTGGGGCCAACGTCCTGACTTTC. It specifies CASSKGLAGGAGANVLTF.

The CDR3 reads CASSSEGRNTEAFF. CDR3 DNA: TGTGCCAGCAGTTCAGAGGGTAGGAACACTGAAGCTTTCTTT. V gene TRBV27 combines with J gene TRBJ1-1; D is undetermined. The germline V gene has CDR1 MNHEY and CDR2 SMNVEV (reference sequence). V lost 4 bases and J lost 1, with 10 bases in between. The CDR3 spans 14 residues.

The chain is built from TRBV29-1 and TRBJ2-7; the D gene is possibly TRBD2 (6 bases). The CDR3 totals 12 residues. Germline CDR1 SQVTM, CDR2 ANQGSEA. V was cut by 8 bases and J by 3 bases, with 14 bases left in between. For the CDR3, the DNA is TGCAGCCTCCTGGGGGGAAACTACGAGCAGTACTTC. It codes for CSLLGGNYEQYF.

This clone was seen only once. The gene calls are TRBV11-2 and TRBJ2-4; TRBD1 is a possible D gene (6 bases). The CDR3 contains 17 residues. CDR1 and CDR2 from the germline V gene are SGHAT and FQNNGV. The ends were cut back, 3 bases at V and 0 bases at J, with 15 bases in the middle. CDR3 amino acids: CASSFGGGSLAKNIQYF. CDR3 nucleotides: TGTGCCAGCAGCTTTGGGGGCGGGTCATTAGCCAAAAACATTCAGTACTTC.

V gene TRBV14 combines with J gene TRBJ1-1; a weak D match, TRBD1 (6 bases). The V gene lost 4 bases and the J gene lost 0 bases, with 12 bases spanning the gap. The CDR3 loop spans 15 amino acids. Germline lookup yields CDR1 SGHDN and CDR2 FVKESK. This CDR3 reads CASSRDHRVNTEAFF. The CDR3 DNA sequence: TGTGCCAGCAGCCGGGACCACAGGGTGAACACTGAAGCTTTCTTT.

The chain employs TRBV18 and TRBJ1-6; TRBD1 aligns across 7 bases. CDR3 size: 15 residues. The V gene's germline CDR1 is KGHSH and CDR2 LQKENI. Trimming took 3 bases from V and 5 from J; bases not matched to a gene: 4. CDR3 DNA sequence: TGTGCCAGCTCACCGCGGGACAGTGATAATTCACCCCTCCACTTT. It codes for CASSPRDSDNSPLHF.